A selection of T cell receptor beta chains follows, all from one sample in a study of technical replicates of blood from a few donors. The assay was immunoSEQ multiplex PCR, and TCRdb's table has in-frame clones only and misses some. This sample has tens of thousands of clones, with roughly 92% found just once. The specimen sequenced was T cells isolated from PBMCs. These receptors were obtained from a human donor in good health. Both conserved end residues are part of each CDR3. The order of the fields is V gene, J gene, D gene, CDR3 length, clone size, CDR3 protein, CDR3 DNA. A D gene is named only where the DNA matches it firmly. A clone size is listed for some rows: how often the clone was seen (once, few, many), or a class if it is expanded.

v_gene: TRBV7-2; j_gene: TRBJ1-5; d_gene: -; len: 15; abundance: -; CDR3aa: CASSLVWAGNQPQHF; CDR3nt: TGTGCCAGCAGCTTAGTATGGGCAGGGAACCAGCCCCAGCATTTT
v_gene: TRBV6-5; j_gene: TRBJ2-7; d_gene: -; len: 12; abundance: -; CDR3aa: CASSLGGYEQYF; CDR3nt: TGTGCCAGCAGCCTAGGAGGCTACGAGCAGTACTTC
v_gene: TRBV4-1; j_gene: TRBJ2-2; d_gene: TRBD2; len: 16; abundance: once; CDR3aa: CASSRVGTTNTGELFF; CDR3nt: TGCGCCAGCAGCCGAGTTGGGACTACCAACACCGGGGAGCTGTTTTTT
v_gene: TRBV4-1; j_gene: TRBJ2-3; d_gene: TRBD2; len: 17; abundance: once; CDR3aa: CASSPTTSGRAEDTQYF; CDR3nt: TGCGCCAGCAGCCCGACCACTAGCGGGAGGGCGGAAGATACGCAGTATTTT
v_gene: TRBV9; j_gene: TRBJ2-7; d_gene: TRBD1; len: 16; abundance: -; CDR3aa: CASSVGGQGASYEQYF; CDR3nt: TGTGCCAGCAGCGTAGGGGGACAGGGGGCATCCTACGAGCAGTACTTC
v_gene: TRBV6-1; j_gene: TRBJ2-3; d_gene: TRBD2; len: 14; abundance: -; CDR3aa: CASSWTSGRDTQYF; CDR3nt: TGTGCCAGCAGTTGGACTAGCGGGAGGGATACGCAGTATTTT
v_gene: TRBV19; j_gene: TRBJ2-7; d_gene: TRBD2; len: 15; abundance: -; CDR3aa: CASSFSGTSGHEQYF; CDR3nt: TGTGCCAGTAGTTTCTCCGGGACTAGCGGACACGAGCAGTACTTC
v_gene: TRBV27; j_gene: TRBJ2-3; d_gene: TRBD1; len: 14; abundance: once; CDR3aa: CASSLYRGADTQYF; CDR3nt: TGTGCCAGCAGTTTGTACAGGGGGGCAGATACGCAGTATTTT
v_gene: TRBV5-1; j_gene: TRBJ2-3; d_gene: TRBD1; len: 16; abundance: -; CDR3aa: CASSWLLQGAGDTQYF; CDR3nt: TGCGCCAGCAGCTGGCTCCTACAGGGGGCCGGAGATACGCAGTATTTT
v_gene: TRBV30; j_gene: TRBJ2-3; d_gene: TRBD2; len: 14; abundance: -; CDR3aa: CAWSVLAGTDTQYF; CDR3nt: TGTGCCTGGAGTGTACTAGCGGGTACCGATACGCAGTATTTT
v_gene: TRBV28; j_gene: TRBJ2-7; d_gene: TRBD2; len: 16; abundance: -; CDR3aa: CASSLWAGGYSYEQYF; CDR3nt: TGTGCCAGCAGTTTATGGGCGGGAGGCTATTCCTACGAGCAGTACTTC
v_gene: TRBV25-1; j_gene: TRBJ2-1; d_gene: TRBD2; len: 16; abundance: -; CDR3aa: CASSEGLAGTYNEQFF; CDR3nt: TGTGCCAGCAGTGAGGGACTAGCGGGAACCTACAATGAGCAGTTCTTC
v_gene: TRBV9; j_gene: TRBJ1-1; d_gene: -; len: 16; abundance: -; CDR3aa: CASSVDLGEVGTEAFF; CDR3nt: TGTGCCAGCAGCGTAGATTTGGGGGAGGTTGGCACTGAAGCTTTCTTT
v_gene: TRBV15; j_gene: TRBJ1-2; d_gene: TRBD1; len: 12; abundance: -; CDR3aa: CATSRQGNGYTF; CDR3nt: TGTGCCACCAGCCGACAGGGGAATGGCTACACCTTC
v_gene: TRBV18; j_gene: TRBJ2-1; d_gene: -; len: 13; abundance: -; CDR3aa: CASSPRQTGEQFF; CDR3nt: TGTGCCAGCTCACCACGACAGACGGGCGAGCAGTTCTTC
v_gene: TRBV4-1; j_gene: TRBJ2-7; d_gene: TRBD2; len: 15; abundance: -; CDR3aa: CASSILARNSYEQYF; CDR3nt: TGCGCCAGCAGTATACTAGCGCGCAACTCCTACGAGCAGTACTTC
v_gene: TRBV5-6; j_gene: TRBJ1-1; d_gene: TRBD1; len: 18; abundance: once; CDR3aa: CASSFLHPQGVMNTEAFF; CDR3nt: TGTGCCAGCAGCTTCCTACATCCACAGGGGGTCATGAACACTGAAGCTTTCTTT
v_gene: TRBV18; j_gene: TRBJ2-7; d_gene: -; len: 15; abundance: -; CDR3aa: CASSPPGQWSGEQYF; CDR3nt: TGTGCCAGCTCACCACCTGGACAGTGGTCGGGAGAGCAGTACTTC
v_gene: TRBV5-8; j_gene: TRBJ2-1; d_gene: TRBD1; len: 17; abundance: -; CDR3aa: CASSQIKQGASYNEQFF; CDR3nt: TGTGCCAGCAGCCAAATCAAACAGGGGGCTTCCTACAATGAGCAGTTCTTC
v_gene: TRBV6-5; j_gene: TRBJ1-1; d_gene: -; len: 13; abundance: -; CDR3aa: CASSYEIRTEAFF; CDR3nt: TGTGCCAGCAGTTACGAAATCAGGACTGAAGCTTTCTTT
v_gene: TRBV4-3; j_gene: TRBJ1-1; d_gene: -; len: 13; abundance: few; CDR3aa: CASSQDLEVEAFF; CDR3nt: TGCGCCAGCAGCCAAGATTTAGAAGTTGAAGCTTTCTTT
v_gene: TRBV30; j_gene: TRBJ1-2; d_gene: -; len: 13; abundance: once; CDR3aa: CAWSHGGNYGYTF; CDR3nt: TGTGCCTGGAGTCACGGCGGGAACTATGGCTACACCTTC
v_gene: TRBV6-5; j_gene: TRBJ1-5; d_gene: TRBD1; len: 12; abundance: -; CDR3aa: CASSNRGQPQHF; CDR3nt: TGTGCCAGCAGTAACAGGGGTCAGCCCCAGCATTTT
v_gene: TRBV9; j_gene: TRBJ2-3; d_gene: TRBD2; len: 15; abundance: -; CDR3aa: CASSIAGDVTDTQYF; CDR3nt: TGTGCCAGCAGCATAGCGGGGGACGTAACAGATACGCAGTATTTT
v_gene: TRBV20-1; j_gene: TRBJ1-2; d_gene: TRBD1; len: 11; abundance: -; CDR3aa: CSASEGADYTF; CDR3nt: TGCAGTGCGAGCGAGGGGGCTGACTACACCTTC
v_gene: TRBV7-8; j_gene: TRBJ1-1; d_gene: -; len: 10; abundance: -; CDR3aa: CASSPSQAFF; CDR3nt: TGTGCCAGCAGCCCCTCCCAAGCTTTCTTT
v_gene: TRBV7-3; j_gene: TRBJ2-7; d_gene: TRBD2; len: 13; abundance: -; CDR3aa: CASSSLAGDEQYF; CDR3nt: TGTGCCAGCAGCTCACTAGCGGGAGACGAGCAGTACTTC
v_gene: TRBV5-6; j_gene: TRBJ2-7; d_gene: -; len: 13; abundance: once; CDR3aa: CASSLTTSYEQYF; CDR3nt: TGTGCCAGCAGCTTAACAACCTCCTACGAGCAGTACTTC
v_gene: TRBV30; j_gene: TRBJ1-2; d_gene: -; len: 13; abundance: -; CDR3aa: CAWSSTGKEGYTF; CDR3nt: TGTGCCTGGAGTTCCACAGGGAAGGAGGGCTACACCTTC
v_gene: TRBV19; j_gene: TRBJ1-1; d_gene: -; len: 11; abundance: few; CDR3aa: CASRGRTEAFF; CDR3nt: TGTGCCAGTAGGGGGAGGACTGAAGCTTTCTTT
v_gene: TRBV2; j_gene: TRBJ1-2; d_gene: -; len: 13; abundance: -; CDR3aa: CASNNGQLYGYTF; CDR3nt: TGTGCCAGCAATAATGGGCAACTCTATGGCTACACCTTC
v_gene: TRBV30; j_gene: TRBJ2-6; d_gene: -; len: 15; abundance: -; CDR3aa: CAWSDGPSGANVLTF; CDR3nt: TGTGCCTGGAGTGATGGGCCCTCTGGGGCCAACGTCCTGACTTTC
v_gene: TRBV11-2; j_gene: TRBJ2-7; d_gene: TRBD2; len: 17; abundance: once; CDR3aa: CASSTYTYLGQGGEQYF; CDR3nt: TGTGCCAGCAGCACGTATACCTACCTGGGGCAGGGAGGGGAGCAGTACTTC
v_gene: TRBV19; j_gene: TRBJ2-7; d_gene: TRBD2; len: 14; abundance: -; CDR3aa: CASSGQAGPYEQYF; CDR3nt: TGTGCCAGTAGTGGCCAAGCGGGGCCCTACGAGCAGTACTTC
v_gene: TRBV5-6; j_gene: TRBJ1-2; d_gene: TRBD1; len: 16; abundance: -; CDR3aa: CASSLGDRGRIIGYTF; CDR3nt: TGTGCCAGCAGCTTGGGGGACAGGGGGCGAATAATTGGCTACACCTTC
v_gene: TRBV21-1; j_gene: TRBJ2-5; d_gene: -; len: 16; abundance: -; CDR3aa: CASGRFGTDFKETQYF; CDR3nt: TGTGCCAGCGGACGCTTCGGGACAGACTTTAAAGAGACCCAGTACTTC
v_gene: TRBV19; j_gene: TRBJ1-5; d_gene: -; len: 15; abundance: once; CDR3aa: CASKWGVEGMLPQHF; CDR3nt: TGTGCCAGTAAATGGGGAGTGGAGGGGATGCTGCCCCAGCATTTT
v_gene: TRBV4-1; j_gene: TRBJ1-2; d_gene: -; len: 15; abundance: -; CDR3aa: CASSQVDGLNYGYTF; CDR3nt: TGCGCCAGCAGCCAAGTAGACGGACTTAACTATGGCTACACCTTC
v_gene: TRBV5-1; j_gene: TRBJ2-7; d_gene: -; len: 17; abundance: -; CDR3aa: CASSLSTEDTTRYEQYF; CDR3nt: TGCGCCAGCAGCTTATCGACAGAAGACACTACAAGATACGAGCAGTACTTC
v_gene: TRBV29-1; j_gene: TRBJ2-1; d_gene: TRBD2; len: 16; abundance: -; CDR3aa: CSVEIRAKREVNEQFF; CDR3nt: TGCAGCGTTGAAATTCGGGCGAAGCGGGAGGTTAATGAGCAGTTCTTC
v_gene: TRBV2; j_gene: TRBJ2-7; d_gene: -; len: 16; abundance: -; CDR3aa: CASSEASLRAHYEQYF; CDR3nt: TGTGCCAGCAGTGAAGCGTCCTTGCGGGCCCACTACGAGCAGTACTTC
v_gene: TRBV11-2; j_gene: TRBJ2-3; d_gene: TRBD2; len: 14; abundance: -; CDR3aa: CASSYRGRPDTQYF; CDR3nt: TGTGCCAGCAGCTATCGCGGGAGGCCAGATACGCAGTATTTT
v_gene: TRBV19; j_gene: TRBJ1-1; d_gene: -; len: 14; abundance: -; CDR3aa: CASSIGGIDTEAFF; CDR3nt: TGTGCCAGTAGTATTGGGGGGATTGATACTGAAGCTTTCTTT
v_gene: TRBV7-2; j_gene: TRBJ2-2; d_gene: -; len: 14; abundance: -; CDR3aa: CASSLGGRTGELFF; CDR3nt: TGTGCCAGCAGCTTGGGGGGTCGCACCGGGGAGCTGTTTTTT
v_gene: TRBV28; j_gene: TRBJ2-1; d_gene: -; len: 18; abundance: -; CDR3aa: CASSFPKSGSISYNEQFF; CDR3nt: TGTGCCAGCAGTTTCCCCAAAAGCGGGTCTATCTCCTACAATGAGCAGTTCTTC
v_gene: TRBV5-1; j_gene: TRBJ2-1; d_gene: TRBD2; len: 15; abundance: -; CDR3aa: CASSLELAGNNEQFF; CDR3nt: TGCGCCAGCAGCTTGGAGCTAGCGGGGAACAATGAGCAGTTCTTC
v_gene: TRBV27; j_gene: TRBJ1-1; d_gene: TRBD1; len: 17; abundance: -; CDR3aa: CASSLWGQGMTNTEAFF; CDR3nt: TGTGCCAGCAGTTTATGGGGACAGGGGATGACGAACACTGAAGCTTTCTTT
v_gene: TRBV19; j_gene: TRBJ2-2; d_gene: -; len: 15; abundance: -; CDR3aa: CASSTQGRNTGELFF; CDR3nt: TGTGCCAGTAGTACCCAGGGGCGTAACACCGGGGAGCTGTTTTTT
v_gene: TRBV30; j_gene: TRBJ2-1; d_gene: TRBD1; len: 13; abundance: -; CDR3aa: CAWSALTRDREFF; CDR3nt: TGTGCCTGGAGTGCCCTTACCCGGGACAGGGAATTCTTC
v_gene: TRBV28; j_gene: TRBJ2-7; d_gene: -; len: 14; abundance: -; CDR3aa: CASSLVVRNYEQYF; CDR3nt: TGTGCCAGCAGTTTAGTAGTAAGAAACTACGAGCAGTACTTC
v_gene: TRBV6-1; j_gene: TRBJ2-1; d_gene: -; len: 13; abundance: -; CDR3aa: CASSNSAYNEQFF; CDR3nt: TGTGCCAGCAGTAACTCCGCGTACAATGAGCAGTTCTTC
v_gene: TRBV6-5; j_gene: TRBJ1-4; d_gene: -; len: 13; abundance: -; CDR3aa: CASKQGGIEKLFF; CDR3nt: TGTGCCAGCAAGCAGGGCGGTATTGAAAAACTGTTTTTT
v_gene: TRBV18; j_gene: TRBJ1-5; d_gene: -; len: 14; abundance: -; CDR3aa: CASSGTDSNQPQHF; CDR3nt: TGTGCCAGCTCGGGGACTGATAGCAATCAGCCCCAGCATTTT
v_gene: TRBV5-1; j_gene: TRBJ2-3; d_gene: -; len: 14; abundance: -; CDR3aa: CASRGGWGTDTQYF; CDR3nt: TGCGCCAGCAGAGGGGGATGGGGCACAGATACGCAGTATTTT